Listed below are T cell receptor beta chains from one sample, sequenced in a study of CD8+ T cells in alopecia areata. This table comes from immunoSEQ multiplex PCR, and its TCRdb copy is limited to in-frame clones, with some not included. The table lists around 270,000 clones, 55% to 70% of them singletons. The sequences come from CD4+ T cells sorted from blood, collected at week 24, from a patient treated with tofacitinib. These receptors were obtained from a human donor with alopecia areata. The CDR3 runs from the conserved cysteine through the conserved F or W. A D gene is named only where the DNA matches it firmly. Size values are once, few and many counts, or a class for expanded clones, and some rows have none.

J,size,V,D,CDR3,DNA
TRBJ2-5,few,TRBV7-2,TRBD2,CASSFGLAGGRARETQYF,TGTGCCAGCAGCTTCGGACTAGCGGGGGGCCGAGCCCGAGAGACCCAGTACTTC
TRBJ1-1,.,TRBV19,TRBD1,CASSNQGGNTEAFF,TGTGCCAGTAGTAACCAGGGGGGAAACACTGAAGCTTTCTTT
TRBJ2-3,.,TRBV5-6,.,CASSAGRRDTQYF,TGTGCCAGCAGCGCGGGGCGGCGAGATACGCAGTATTTT
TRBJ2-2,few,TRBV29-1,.,CSVESSLNTGELFF,TGCAGCGTTGAGTCCAGTCTAAACACCGGGGAGCTGTTTTTT
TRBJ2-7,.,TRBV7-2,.,CASSISGGRTYEQYF,TGTGCCAGCAGCATCTCAGGGGGGAGAACCTACGAGCAGTACTTC
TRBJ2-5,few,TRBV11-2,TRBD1,CASSLSRQGIETQYF,TGTGCCAGCAGCTTATCACGACAGGGGATAGAGACCCAGTACTTC
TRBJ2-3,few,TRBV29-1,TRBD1,CSVEGGQGKADTQYF,TGCAGCGTTGAAGGTGGACAGGGCAAGGCAGATACGCAGTATTTT
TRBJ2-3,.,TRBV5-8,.,CASQPGDTQYF,TGTGCCAGCCAACCAGGGGATACGCAGTATTTT
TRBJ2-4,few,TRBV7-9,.,CASSYGTKNIQYF,TGTGCCAGCAGCTACGGGACCAAAAACATTCAGTACTTC
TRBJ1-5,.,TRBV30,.,CAWSATAQPQHF,TGTGCCTGGAGTGCGACAGCTCAGCCCCAGCATTTT
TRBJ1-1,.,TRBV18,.,CASSPKENTEAFF,TGTGCCAGCTCACCAAAGGAGAACACTGAAGCTTTCTTT
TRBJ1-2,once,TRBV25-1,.,CASRDSSTGLGYGYTF,TGTGCCAGCAGGGACTCCTCGACAGGCTTAGGCTATGGCTACACCTTC
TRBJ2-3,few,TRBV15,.,CATSRDRAGGTDTQYF,TGTGCCACCAGCAGAGATCGGGCAGGGGGCACAGATACGCAGTATTTT
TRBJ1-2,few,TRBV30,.,CAWSSGSNYGYTF,TGTGCCTGGAGTTCCGGATCTAACTATGGCTACACCTTC
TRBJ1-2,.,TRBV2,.,CARRDGPYGYTF,TGTGCCAGGAGGGACGGACCATATGGCTACACCTTC
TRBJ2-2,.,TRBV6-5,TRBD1,CASRPPGQGAGELFF,TGTGCCAGCAGGCCCCCGGGACAGGGGGCCGGGGAGCTGTTTTTT
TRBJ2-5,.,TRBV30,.,CAWSVAGRVQYF,TGTGCCTGGAGTGTTGCAGGGCGGGTGCAGTACTTC
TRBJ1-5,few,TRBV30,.,CAWRGGEGSNQPQHF,TGTGCCTGGAGGGGAGGAGAAGGTAGCAATCAGCCCCAGCATTTT
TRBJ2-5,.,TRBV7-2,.,CASSRGARIQETQYF,TGTGCCAGCAGCCGGGGGGCCCGGATTCAAGAGACCCAGTACTTC
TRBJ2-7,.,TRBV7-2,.,CASSGRDTPWEQYF,TGTGCCAGCAGCGGTCGGGACACCCCCTGGGAGCAGTACTTC
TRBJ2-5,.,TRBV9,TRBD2,CASSATLGLAGVETQYF,TGTGCCAGCAGCGCTACTCTTGGACTAGCGGGGGTAGAGACCCAGTACTTC
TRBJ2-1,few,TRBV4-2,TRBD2,CASSQDGRGSSYNEQFF,TGTGCCAGCAGCCAAGACGGGCGGGGGAGCTCCTACAATGAGCAGTTCTTC
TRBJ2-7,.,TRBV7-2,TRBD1,CASSLDRGLYEQYF,TGTGCCAGCAGCCTGGACAGGGGGCTGTACGAGCAGTACTTC
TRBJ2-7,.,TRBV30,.,CAWSVAGADEQYF,TGTGCCTGGAGTGTGGCAGGGGCGGACGAGCAGTACTTC
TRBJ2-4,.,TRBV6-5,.,CASRGAGNIQYF,TGTGCCAGCAGAGGGGCCGGGAACATTCAGTACTTC
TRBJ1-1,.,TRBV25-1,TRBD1,CASSGGTGNTEAFF,TGTGCCAGCAGTGGGGGGACAGGGAACACTGAAGCTTTCTTT
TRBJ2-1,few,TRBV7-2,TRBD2,CASSRLAAVASEQFF,TGTGCCAGCAGCCGACTAGCGGCCGTAGCCAGTGAGCAGTTCTTC
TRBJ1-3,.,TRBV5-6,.,CASSLEGSVLSGNTIYF,TGTGCCAGCAGCTTGGAGGGTTCAGTTCTCTCTGGAAACACCATATATTTT
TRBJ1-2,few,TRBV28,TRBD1,CASSLTGANYGYTF,TGTGCCAGCAGCCTTACAGGGGCTAACTATGGCTACACCTTC
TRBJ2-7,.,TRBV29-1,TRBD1,CSVGLDRGPYEQYF,TGCAGCGTTGGTCTGGACAGGGGGCCGTACGAGCAGTACTTC
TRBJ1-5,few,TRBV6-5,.,CASSYGQGQPPQHF,TGTGCCAGCAGTTACGGGCAGGGGCAGCCGCCCCAGCATTTT
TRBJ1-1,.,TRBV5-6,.,CASSLRDGSTEAFF,TGTGCCAGCAGCTTAAGGGACGGGTCCACTGAAGCTTTCTTT
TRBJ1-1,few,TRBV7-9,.,CASSRQGHLNTEAFF,TGTGCCAGCAGCCGTCAGGGGCACTTGAACACTGAAGCTTTCTTT
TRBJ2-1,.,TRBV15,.,CATSLRGYLNEQFF,TGTGCCACCAGTTTGAGGGGATACCTCAATGAGCAGTTCTTC
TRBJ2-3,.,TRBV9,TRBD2,CASSARLAGSTDTQYF,TGTGCCAGCAGCGCTAGACTAGCGGGGAGCACAGATACGCAGTATTTT
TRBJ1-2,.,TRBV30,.,CAWSVQAANYGYTF,TGTGCCTGGAGTGTACAGGCAGCAAACTATGGCTACACCTTC
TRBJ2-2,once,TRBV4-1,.,CASSQDMRASTGELFF,TGCGCCAGCAGCCAAGATATGAGGGCCAGCACCGGGGAGCTGTTTTTT
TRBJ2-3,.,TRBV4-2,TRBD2,CASSQETSSGATDTQYF,TGTGCCAGCAGCCAAGAGACCAGCAGCGGGGCCACAGATACGCAGTATTTT
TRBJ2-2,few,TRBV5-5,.,CASSLAPIANTGELFF,TGTGCCAGCAGCTTGGCCCCAATCGCGAACACCGGGGAGCTGTTTTTT
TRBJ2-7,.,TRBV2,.,CASSDPPLAYEQYF,TGTGCCAGCAGTGACCCCCCACTTGCCTACGAGCAGTACTTC
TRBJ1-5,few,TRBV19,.,CASSMGQRYQPQHF,TGTGCCAGTAGTATGGGCCAGCGCTATCAGCCCCAGCATTTT
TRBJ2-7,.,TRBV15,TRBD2,CATSRDHLAGTYEQYF,TGTGCCACCAGCAGAGATCACCTAGCGGGGACCTACGAGCAGTACTTC
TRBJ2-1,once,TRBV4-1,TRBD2,CASTQRSSGEYEQFF,TGCGCCAGCACCCAACGTTCTAGCGGGGAGTATGAGCAGTTCTTC
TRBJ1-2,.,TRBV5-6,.,CASSLIPANYGYTF,TGTGCCAGCAGCCTGATCCCCGCCAACTATGGCTACACCTTC
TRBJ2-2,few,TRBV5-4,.,CASSLLGPNTGELFF,TGTGCCAGCAGTCTATTAGGTCCGAACACCGGGGAGCTGTTTTTT
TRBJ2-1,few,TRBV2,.,CASRVRDEQFF,TGTGCCAGCAGGGTGCGGGATGAGCAGTTCTTC
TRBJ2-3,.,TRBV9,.,CASSVNVGSTDTQYF,TGTGCCAGCAGCGTAAACGTGGGGAGCACAGATACGCAGTATTTT
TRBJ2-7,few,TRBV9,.,CASSVDPRQPESSSYEQYF,TGTGCCAGCAGCGTAGACCCTCGTCAACCAGAGTCTAGCTCCTACGAGCAGTACTTC
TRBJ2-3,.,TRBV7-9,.,CASSLAGGHGTDTQYF,TGTGCCAGCAGCTTAGCGGGGGGGCACGGAACAGATACGCAGTATTTT
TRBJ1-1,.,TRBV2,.,CASMRGMNTEAFF,TGTGCCAGCATGCGGGGTATGAACACTGAAGCTTTCTTT
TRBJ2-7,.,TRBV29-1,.,CSVGPQFSYEQYF,TGCAGCGTTGGACCCCAATTCTCCTACGAGCAGTACTTC